The subject of this entry is one T cell receptor beta chain. Its antigen is unidentified. Not enrolled were patients with uncontrolled infection, other autoimmune disease, pregnancy or lactation. The sample is drawn from a study of T cells in Graves' hyperthyroidism and ophthalmopathy. Study-wide results and limits: It was a median about 6.5 months before onset that the model predicted ophthalmopathy. Stable hyperthyroidism was told apart from ophthalmopathy by a model built on 13 V-J features.

RNA transcripts gave rise to amplified TCR beta CDR3 regions. Researchers ran a first-round RT-PCR on the TCR CDR3 using the HTBI primer set. TCRdb re-derived calls from the multiplex PCR reads in MiXCR, one entry per CDR3 protein. In the table there are around 420,000 distinct CDR3 sequences, less than 20% of which are singletons. The germline CDR1 and CDR2 sequences are GTSNPN and SVGIG (reference sequence). The CDR3 totals 13 residues. The V end lost 3 bases, the J end lost 4 bases, and 10 bases lay between the germline ends. Input material: blood. The chain carries TRBV30 and TRBJ2-1; no definite D call. This receptor was obtained from a woman under 30 with Graves' hyperthyroidism. CDR3 residues: CAWRGKGYNEQFF. The CDR3, as DNA: TGTGCCTGGAGGGGGAAAGGGTACAATGAGCAGTTCTTC.